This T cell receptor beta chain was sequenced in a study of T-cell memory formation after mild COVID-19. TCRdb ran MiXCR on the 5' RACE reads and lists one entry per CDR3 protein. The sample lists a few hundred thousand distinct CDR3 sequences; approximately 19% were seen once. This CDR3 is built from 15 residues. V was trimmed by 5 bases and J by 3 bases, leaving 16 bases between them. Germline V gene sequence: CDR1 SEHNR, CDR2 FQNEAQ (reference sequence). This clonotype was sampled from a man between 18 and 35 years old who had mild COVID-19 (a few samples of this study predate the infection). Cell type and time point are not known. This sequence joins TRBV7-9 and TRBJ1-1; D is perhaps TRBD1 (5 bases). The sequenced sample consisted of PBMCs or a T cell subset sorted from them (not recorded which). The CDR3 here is CASSPGGGVDTEAFF. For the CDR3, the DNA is TGTGCCAGCAGCCCCGGTGGGGGGGTGGACACTGAAGCTTTCTTT.